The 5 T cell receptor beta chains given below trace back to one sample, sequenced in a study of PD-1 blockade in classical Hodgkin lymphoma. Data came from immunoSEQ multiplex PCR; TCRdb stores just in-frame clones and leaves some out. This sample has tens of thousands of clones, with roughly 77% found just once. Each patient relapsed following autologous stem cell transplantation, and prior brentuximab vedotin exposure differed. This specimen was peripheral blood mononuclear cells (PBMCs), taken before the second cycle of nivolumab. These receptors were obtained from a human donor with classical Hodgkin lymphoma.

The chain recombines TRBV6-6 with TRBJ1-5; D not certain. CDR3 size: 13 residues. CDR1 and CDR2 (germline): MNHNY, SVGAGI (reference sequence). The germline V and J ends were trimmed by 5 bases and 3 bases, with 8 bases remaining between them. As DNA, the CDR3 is TGTGCCAGCAGTAGAGTCCTCAATCAGCCCCAGCATTTT. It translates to CASSRVLNQPQHF.

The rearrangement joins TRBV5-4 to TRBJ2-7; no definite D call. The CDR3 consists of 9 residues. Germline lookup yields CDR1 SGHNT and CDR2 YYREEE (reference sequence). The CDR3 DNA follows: TGTGCAAAGATGTGCGAGCAGTACGTC. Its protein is CAKMCEQYV.

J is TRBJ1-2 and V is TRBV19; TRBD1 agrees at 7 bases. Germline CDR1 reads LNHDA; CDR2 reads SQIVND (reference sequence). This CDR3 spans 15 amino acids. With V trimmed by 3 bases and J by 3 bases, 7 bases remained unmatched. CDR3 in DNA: TGTGCCAGTAGTATGCAAGGGGGCTTATACTATGGCTACACCTTC. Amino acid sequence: CASSMQGGLYYGYTF.

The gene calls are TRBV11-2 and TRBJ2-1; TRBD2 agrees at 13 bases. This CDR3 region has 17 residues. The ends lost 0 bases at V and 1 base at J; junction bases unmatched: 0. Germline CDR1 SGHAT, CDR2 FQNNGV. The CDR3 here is CASSLEGLAGSYNEQFF. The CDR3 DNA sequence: TGTGCCAGCAGCTTAGAGGGACTAGCGGGGTCCTACAATGAGCAGTTCTTC. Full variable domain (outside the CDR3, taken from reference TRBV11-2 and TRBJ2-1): EAGVAQSPRYKIIEKRQSVAFWCNPISGHATLYWYQQILGQGPKLLIQFQNNGVVDDSQLPKDRFSAERLKGVDSTLKIQPAKLEDSAVYLCASSLEGLAGSYNEQFFGPGTRLTVL.

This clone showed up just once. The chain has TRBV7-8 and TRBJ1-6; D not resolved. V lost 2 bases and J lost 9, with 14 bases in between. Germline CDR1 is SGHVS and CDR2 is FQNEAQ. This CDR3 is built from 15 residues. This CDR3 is CASSLYLDLVSPLHF. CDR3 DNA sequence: TGTGCCAGCAGCTTATATCTGGACCTTGTTTCACCCCTCCACTTT. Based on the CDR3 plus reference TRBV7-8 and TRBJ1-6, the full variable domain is GAGVSQSPRYKVAKRGQDVALRCDPISGHVSLFWYQQALGQGPEFLTYFQNEAQLDKSGLPSDRFFAERPEGSVSTLKIQRTQQEDSAVYLCASSLYLDLVSPLHFGNGTRLTVT.